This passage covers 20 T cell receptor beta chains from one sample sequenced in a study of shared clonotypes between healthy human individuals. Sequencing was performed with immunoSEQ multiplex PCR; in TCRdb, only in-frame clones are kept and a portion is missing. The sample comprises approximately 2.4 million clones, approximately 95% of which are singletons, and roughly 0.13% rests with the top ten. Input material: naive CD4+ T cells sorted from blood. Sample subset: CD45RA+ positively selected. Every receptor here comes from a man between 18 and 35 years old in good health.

For the CDR3, the DNA is TGTGCCAGTAGCGGTAACGGCTATAATTCACCCCTCCACTTT. Its translation is CASSGNGYNSPLHF. The chain uses TRBV19 and TRBJ1-6, with no clear D. The CDR3 covers 14 residues. Trimming stripped 6 bases from V and 3 bases from J, with 9 bases between. CDR1 and CDR2 (germline): LNHDA, SQIVND (reference sequence).

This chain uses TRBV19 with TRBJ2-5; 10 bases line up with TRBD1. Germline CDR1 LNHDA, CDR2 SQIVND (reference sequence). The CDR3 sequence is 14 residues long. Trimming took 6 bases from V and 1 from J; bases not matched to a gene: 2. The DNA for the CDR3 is TGTGCCAGTAGCCGACAGGGGGCCCAAGAGACCCAGTACTTC. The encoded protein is CASSRQGAQETQYF.

The CDR3 sequence is CASSESVGQPQHF. The CDR3 coding sequence is TGCGCCAGCAGTGAGTCGGTGGGACAGCCCCAGCATTTT. V is TRBV10-2 and J is TRBJ1-5; D is unresolved. Trimming removed 0 bases at V and 7 bases at J, with 7 bases between. Germline loops: CDR1 WSHSY, CDR2 SAAADI. This CDR3 region has 13 residues.

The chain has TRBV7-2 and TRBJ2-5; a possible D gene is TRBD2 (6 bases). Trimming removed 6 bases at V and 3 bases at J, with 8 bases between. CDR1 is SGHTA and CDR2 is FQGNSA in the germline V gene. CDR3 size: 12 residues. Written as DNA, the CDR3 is TGTGCCAGCAGGGGCGGGGAAGAGACCCAGTACTTC. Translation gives CASRGGEETQYF.

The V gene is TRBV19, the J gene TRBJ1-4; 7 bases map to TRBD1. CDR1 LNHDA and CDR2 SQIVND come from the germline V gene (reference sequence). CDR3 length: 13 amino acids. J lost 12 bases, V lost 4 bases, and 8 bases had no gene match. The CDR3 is CASSTTGTWELFF. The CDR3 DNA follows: TGTGCCAGTAGTACGACAGGGACCTGGGAACTGTTTTTT. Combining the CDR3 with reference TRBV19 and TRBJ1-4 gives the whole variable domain DGGITQSPKYLFRKEGQNVTLSCEQNLNHDAMYWYRQDPGQGLRLIYYSQIVNDFQKGDIAEGYSVSREKKESFPLTVTSAQKNPTAFYLCASSTTGTWELFFGSGTQLSVL.

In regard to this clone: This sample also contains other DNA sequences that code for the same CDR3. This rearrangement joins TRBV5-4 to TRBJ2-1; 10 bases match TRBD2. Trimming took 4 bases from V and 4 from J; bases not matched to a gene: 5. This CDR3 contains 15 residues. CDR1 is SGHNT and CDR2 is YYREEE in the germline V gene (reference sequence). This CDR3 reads CASSPLAGGYNEQFF. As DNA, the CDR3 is TGTGCCAGCAGCCCTTTAGCGGGGGGATACAATGAGCAGTTCTTC.

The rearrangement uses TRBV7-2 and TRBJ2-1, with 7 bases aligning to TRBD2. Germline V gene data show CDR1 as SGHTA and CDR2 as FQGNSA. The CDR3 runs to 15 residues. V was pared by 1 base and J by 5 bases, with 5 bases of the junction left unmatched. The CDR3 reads CASSLVSGQHNEQFF. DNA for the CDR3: TGTGCCAGCAGCTTAGTTAGCGGGCAACACAATGAGCAGTTCTTC.

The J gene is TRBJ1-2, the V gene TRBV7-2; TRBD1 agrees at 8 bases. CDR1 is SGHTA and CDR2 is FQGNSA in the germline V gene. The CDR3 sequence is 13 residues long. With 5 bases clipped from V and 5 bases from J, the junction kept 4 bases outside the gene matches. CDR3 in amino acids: CASSNTGGYGYTF. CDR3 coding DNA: TGTGCCAGCAGCAACACAGGGGGGTATGGCTACACCTTC.

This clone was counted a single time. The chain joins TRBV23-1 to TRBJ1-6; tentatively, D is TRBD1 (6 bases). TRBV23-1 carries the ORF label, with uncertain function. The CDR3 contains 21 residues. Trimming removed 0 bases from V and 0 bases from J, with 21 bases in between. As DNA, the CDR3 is TGCGCCAGCAGTCAATCGTATCTGCAGGGGTTTCCCAGCTCCTATAATTCACCCCTCCACTTT. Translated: CASSQSYLQGFPSSYNSPLHF.

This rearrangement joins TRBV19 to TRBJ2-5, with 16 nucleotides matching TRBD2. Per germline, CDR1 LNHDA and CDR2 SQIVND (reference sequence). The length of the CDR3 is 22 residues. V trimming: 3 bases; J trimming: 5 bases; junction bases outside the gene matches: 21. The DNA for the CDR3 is TGTGCCAGTAGTATGGGACTAGCGGGAGGGCCTTCAATTCTTCCTGTGGGGGAGACCCAGTACTTC. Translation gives CASSMGLAGGPSILPVGETQYF.

In nucleotides, the CDR3 is TGTGCCAGCAGCTCCTCATTTTTGCGAAACACCATATATTTT. Translated, it gives CASSSSFLRNTIYF. The rearrangement uses TRBV7-8 and TRBJ1-3; D unclear. The V gene lost 4 bases and the J gene lost 5 bases, with 12 bases spanning the gap. The CDR3 contains 14 residues. Germline values: CDR1 SGHVS, CDR2 FQNEAQ.

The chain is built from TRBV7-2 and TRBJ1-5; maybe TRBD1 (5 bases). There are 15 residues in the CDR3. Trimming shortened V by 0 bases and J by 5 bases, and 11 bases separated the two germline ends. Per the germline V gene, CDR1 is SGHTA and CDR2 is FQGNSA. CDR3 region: CASSLAPSGDQPQHF. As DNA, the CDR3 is TGTGCCAGCAGCTTAGCGCCCTCGGGGGATCAGCCCCAGCATTTT.

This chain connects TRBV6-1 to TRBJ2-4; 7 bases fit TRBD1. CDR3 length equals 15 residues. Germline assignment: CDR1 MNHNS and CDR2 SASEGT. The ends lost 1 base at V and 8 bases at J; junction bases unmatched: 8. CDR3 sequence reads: CASSEVGTVRDIQYF. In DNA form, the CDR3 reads TGTGCCAGCAGTGAAGTAGGGACAGTCCGCGACATTCAGTACTTC.

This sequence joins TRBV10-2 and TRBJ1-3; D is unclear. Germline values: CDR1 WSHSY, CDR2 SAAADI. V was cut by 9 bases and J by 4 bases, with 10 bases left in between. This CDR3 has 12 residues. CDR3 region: CASSAAGNTIYF. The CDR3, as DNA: TGCGCCAGTTCTGCGGCCGGAAACACCATATATTTT.

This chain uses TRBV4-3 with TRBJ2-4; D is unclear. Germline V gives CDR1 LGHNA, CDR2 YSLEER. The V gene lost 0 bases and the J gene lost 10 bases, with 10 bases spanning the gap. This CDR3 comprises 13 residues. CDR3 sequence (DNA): TGCGCCAGCAGCCAAGAAAGGGCCCTAATTCAGTACTTC. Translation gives CASSQERALIQYF.

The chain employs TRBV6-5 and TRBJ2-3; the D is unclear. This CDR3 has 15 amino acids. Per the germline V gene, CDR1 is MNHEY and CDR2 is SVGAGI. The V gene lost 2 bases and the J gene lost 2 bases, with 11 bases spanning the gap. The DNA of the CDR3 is TGTGCCAGCAGTTACATTGGGGAATTCACAGATACGCAGTATTTT. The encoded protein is CASSYIGEFTDTQYF.

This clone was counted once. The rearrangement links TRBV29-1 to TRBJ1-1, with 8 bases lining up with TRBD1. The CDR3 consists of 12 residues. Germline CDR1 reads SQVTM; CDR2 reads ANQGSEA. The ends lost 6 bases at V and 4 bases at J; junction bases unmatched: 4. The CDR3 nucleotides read TGCAGCGTCGACACAGGGGGCACTGAAGCTTTCTTT. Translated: CSVDTGGTEAFF. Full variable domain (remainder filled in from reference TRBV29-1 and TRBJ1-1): SAVISQKPSRDICQRGTSLTIQCQVDSQVTMMFWYRQQPGQSLTLIATANQGSEATYESGFVIDKFPISRPNLTFSTLTVSNMSPEDSSIYLCSVDTGGTEAFFGQGTRLTVV.

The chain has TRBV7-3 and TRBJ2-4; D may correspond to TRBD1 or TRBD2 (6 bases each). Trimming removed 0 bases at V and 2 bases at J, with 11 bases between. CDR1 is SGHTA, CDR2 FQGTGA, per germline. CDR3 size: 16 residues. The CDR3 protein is CASSLTGGTTKNIQYF. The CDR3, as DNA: TGTGCCAGCAGCTTAACCGGGGGCACGACCAAAAACATTCAGTACTTC. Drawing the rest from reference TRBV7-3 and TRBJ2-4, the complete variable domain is GAGVSQTPSNKVTEKGKYVELRCDPISGHTALYWYRQSLGQGPEFLIYFQGTGAADDSGLPNDRFFAVRPEGSVSTLKIQRTERGDSAVYLCASSLTGGTTKNIQYFGAGTRLSVL.

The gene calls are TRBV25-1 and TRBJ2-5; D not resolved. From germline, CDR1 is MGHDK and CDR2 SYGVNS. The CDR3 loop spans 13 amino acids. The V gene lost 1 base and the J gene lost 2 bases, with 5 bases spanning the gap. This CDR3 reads CASSEWVQETQYF. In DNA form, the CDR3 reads TGTGCCAGCAGTGAATGGGTACAAGAGACCCAGTACTTC.

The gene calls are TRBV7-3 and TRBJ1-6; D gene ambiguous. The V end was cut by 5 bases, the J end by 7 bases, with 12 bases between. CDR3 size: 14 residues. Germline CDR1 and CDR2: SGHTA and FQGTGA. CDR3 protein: CASSRGQVNSPLHF. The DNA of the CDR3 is TGTGCCAGCAGCAGAGGGCAGGTGAATTCACCCCTCCACTTT.